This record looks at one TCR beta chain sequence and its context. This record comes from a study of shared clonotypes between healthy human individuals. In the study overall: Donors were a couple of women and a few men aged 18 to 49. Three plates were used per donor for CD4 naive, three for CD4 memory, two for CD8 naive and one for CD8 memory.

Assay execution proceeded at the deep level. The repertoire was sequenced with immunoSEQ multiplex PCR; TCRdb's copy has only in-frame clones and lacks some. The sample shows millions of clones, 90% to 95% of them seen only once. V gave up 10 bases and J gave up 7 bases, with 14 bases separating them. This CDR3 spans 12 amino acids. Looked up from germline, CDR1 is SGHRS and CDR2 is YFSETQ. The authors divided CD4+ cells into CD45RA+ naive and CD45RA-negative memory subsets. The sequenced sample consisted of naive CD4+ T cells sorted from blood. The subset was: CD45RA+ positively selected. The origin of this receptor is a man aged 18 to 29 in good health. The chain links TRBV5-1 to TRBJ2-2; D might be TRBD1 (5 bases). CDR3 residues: CALSQGGGELFF. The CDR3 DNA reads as TGCGCCCTCTCTCAGGGTGGCGGGGAGCTGTTTTTT. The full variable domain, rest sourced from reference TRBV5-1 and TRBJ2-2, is KAGVTQTPRYLIKTRGQQVTLSCSPISGHRSVSWYQQTPGQGLQFLFEYFSETQRNKGNFPGRFSGRQFSNSRSEMNVSTLELGDSALYLCALSQGGGELFFGEGSRLTVL.